This T cell receptor (beta chain) was sequenced in a study of blood T cells in healthy people across ages. Primed by a sample-barcoded 5' primer and a J-beta primer mix, a second PCR proceeded for roughly 6 to 12 cycles. TCRdb re-called the 5' RACE reads through MiXCR, storing one row per CDR3 protein. The sample gives approximately 780,000 distinct CDR3 sequences, around 25% of which show up once; 3% is in the top ten. The data were also submitted as part of a second study, on T cells of mothers and their children. From that report: The donor cohort consisted of three healthy Caucasian mothers and their six children.

The clonotype comes from a boy younger than 18 in good health. The source material was blood.

The CDR3 nucleotides are TGTGCCAGCAGTTTAGGGTACACCACCTCCTCCTACGAGCAGTACTTC. Translated: CASSLGYTTSSYEQYF. This sequence joins TRBV27 and TRBJ2-7; D is uncertain. CDR3 length equals 16 residues. V dropped 2 bases and J dropped 0 bases, with 14 bases sitting between them. From germline, CDR1 is MNHEY and CDR2 SMNVEV (reference sequence).